The 10 T cell receptor beta chains below come from one sample, sequenced in a study of blood T cell repertoires in COVID-19. Here immunoSEQ multiplex PCR was the method, and the copy in TCRdb shows in-frame clones only, minus some. The sample records roughly 150,000 clones, over 70% being singletons. Sequences were obtained from PBMCs or T cells enriched from blood (not recorded which). The receptors were sampled from a woman aged 40 to 50 with acute COVID-19.

The chain is built from TRBV5-5 and TRBJ1-3; D is unclear. The germline gives CDR1 SGHKS, CDR2 YYEKEE (reference sequence). The CDR3 length is 13 residues. Between the trimmed V and J ends, which lost 1 base and 4 bases, there was a span of 6 bases. CDR3 loop: CASSLNGGNTIYF. The CDR3 DNA sequence: TGTGCCAGCAGCTTGAACGGGGGAAACACCATATATTTT.

A single count supports this clone. This sequence joins TRBV3-1 (or the pseudogene TRBV3-2) and TRBJ1-2, with D tentatively TRBD1 (6 bases). The germline V gene encodes CDR1 LGHDT and CDR2 YNNKEL (reference sequence). This CDR3 has 14 residues. V lost 6 bases to trimming and J lost 7 bases, with 18 bases between them. CDR3 protein: CASRAGQNLGGYTF. CDR3 nucleotides: TGTGCCAGCAGGGCAGGACAGAACCTCGGTGGCTACACCTTC.

The rearrangement uses TRBV7-9 and TRBJ2-1, with 14 bases fitting TRBD2. Germline-derived CDR1 and CDR2 are SEHNR and FQNEAQ (reference sequence). This CDR3 is 16 amino acids long. V lost 4 bases to trimming and J lost 8 bases; unmatched junction nucleotides: 7. The CDR3 here is CASSSGLAGVGDEQFF. CDR3 nucleotides: TGTGCCAGCAGCTCGGGACTAGCGGGAGTTGGCGATGAGCAGTTCTTC.

This sequence joins TRBV29-1 and TRBJ2-2; no clear D gene. The V and J ends lost 7 bases and 1 base respectively, with 4 bases between them. From germline, CDR1 is SQVTM and CDR2 ANQGSEA. CDR3 size: 11 residues. The CDR3 reads CSGENTGELFF. The CDR3 nucleotides read TGCAGCGGCGAGAACACCGGGGAGCTGTTTTTT.

This chain links TRBV4-2 with TRBJ2-3, with D tentatively TRBD2 (6 bases). Germline V CDR1 and CDR2: LGHNA, YNFKEQ. V lost 1 base and J 5 bases, leaving 16 bases between the germline ends. The CDR3 loop spans 16 amino acids. CDR3 bases: TGTGCCAGCAGCCAAGGGAATACGGGAGCGGGAGATACGCAGTATTTT. Amino acids: CASSQGNTGAGDTQYF.

For the CDR3, the DNA is TGTGCCAGCAGTGATTCAAGGACTAGCGGGAGTTACAATGAGCAGTTCTTC. It is translated as CASSDSRTSGSYNEQFF. The chain uses TRBV6-1 and TRBJ2-1; the match to TRBD2 covers 13 bases. This CDR3 is built from 17 residues. Germline-derived CDR1 and CDR2 are MNHNS and SASEGT. The ends lost 3 bases at V and 4 bases at J; junction bases unmatched: 6.

The V gene is TRBV9, the J gene TRBJ2-2; D unclear. Trimming shortened V by 7 bases and J by 4 bases, and 11 bases separated the two germline ends. Germline V CDR1 and CDR2: SGDLS, YYNGEE. The CDR3 loop spans 13 amino acids. DNA for the CDR3: TGTGCCAGCGAGGCTACCTCCACCGGGGAGCTGTTTTTT. Its protein product is CASEATSTGELFF. The variable domain in full, with the rest retrieved from reference TRBV9 and TRBJ2-2, is DSGVTQTPKHLITATGQRVTLRCSPRSGDLSVYWYQQSLDQGLQFLIQYYNGEERAKGNILERFSAQQFPDLHSELNLSSLELGDSALYFCASEATSTGELFFGEGSRLTVL.

The chain recombines TRBV3-1 (or the pseudogene TRBV3-2) with TRBJ1-3, with a weak D call TRBD1 (6 bases). Germline V CDR1 and CDR2: LGHDT, YNNKEL (reference sequence). The ends were cut back, 4 bases at V and 0 bases at J, with 13 bases in the middle. The CDR3 runs to 16 residues. The CDR3: CASSRRGTFSGNTIYF. The CDR3 nucleotides are TGTGCCAGCAGCCGAAGAGGGACATTCTCTGGAAACACCATATATTTT.

This clone was detected only once. The chain links TRBV3-1 (or the pseudogene TRBV3-2) to TRBJ1-2; D not certain. Per the germline V gene, CDR1 is LGHDT and CDR2 is YNNKEL (reference sequence). V lost 2 bases to trimming and J lost 1 base, with 5 bases between them. The CDR3 has 13 residues. The CDR3 reads CASSQTHNYGYTF. The DNA of the CDR3 is TGTGCCAGCAGCCAAACTCATAACTATGGCTACACCTTC.

CDR3 in amino acids: CASSSYSGRAGDTQYF. The DNA of the CDR3 is TGCGCCAGCAGTTCCTATAGCGGGAGGGCCGGGGATACGCAGTATTTT. V usage is TRBV5-1 and J usage is TRBJ2-3; TRBD2 agrees at 11 bases. Germline assignment: CDR1 SGHRS and CDR2 YFSETQ. Germline trimming cut 5 bases from V and 6 bases from J; bases unmatched to any gene: 11. This CDR3 spans 16 amino acids.